This TCR beta chain was recovered during a study of early T cells in non-severe SARS-CoV-2 infection. In its sample, this clonotype was seen a few times. Individual cDNA molecules were tagged with unique molecular identifiers. TCRdb reprocessed the 5' RACE reads with MiXCR, giving one entry per CDR3 protein. This sample carries some 98,000 distinct CDR3 sequences, 9.5% to 12% of them seen once, and the ten largest clones take roughly 4.9%. The germline CDR1 and CDR2 sequences are KGHSH and LQKENI. V dropped 3 bases and J dropped 2 bases, with 21 bases sitting between them. There are 18 residues in the CDR3.

V usage is TRBV18 and J usage is TRBJ2-3; unclear D gene. Sequencing input: whole blood. The clonotype comes from an adult who was a healthcare worker with PCR-confirmed SARS-CoV-2 infection or an uninfected control (not recorded which). CDR3 in DNA: TGTGCCAGCTCACCTCCTCCGTCTCGACCGTTTGACACAGATACGCAGTATTTT. Its translation: CASSPPPSRPFDTDTQYF.